This T cell receptor beta chain came from a study of blood T cell repertoires in COVID-19. As for the study in general: Sources were T cells, B-cell-depleted T cells, or PBMCs; the material itself was cDNA or gDNA.

V was pared by 4 bases and J by 7 bases, with 4 bases of the junction left unmatched. The CDR3 extends over 13 amino acids. Per germline, CDR1 MGHRA and CDR2 YSYEKL. In the authors' methods: For nucleated cells, counts were estimated from reference gene primer amplification. Assay used: immunoSEQ multiplex PCR; TCRdb lists only in-frame clones, some missing. That table is the source of V, J and clone size, and D and trimming were worked out from the DNA. Here the sample spans fewer than 150,000 clones, roughly four fifths being singletons. The material sequenced was peripheral blood. The source of this sequence is a woman of 80 years or more in a cohort sampled during active or convalescent COVID-19. This rearrangement joins TRBV4-1 to TRBJ1-2; 9 bases align to TRBD1. CDR3 protein: CASSLGTGLGYTF. DNA of the CDR3: TGCGCCAGCAGCCTCGGGACAGGGCTTGGCTACACCTTC.